This is a list of T cell receptor beta chains from one sample in a study of CD8+ T cells in alopecia areata. Clones were sequenced by immunoSEQ multiplex PCR, and TCRdb holds only the in-frame ones, with some missing. The repertoire holds more than 200,000 clones, with roughly two thirds as singletons. The material was CD4+ T cells sorted from blood, obtained at week 0. The receptors derive from a human donor with alopecia areata. CDR3s include the opening cysteine and the closing phenylalanine or tryptophan. Fields, in order: clone size, D gene, V gene, J gene, CDR3 protein, CDR3 DNA. A D gene is named only where the DNA matches it firmly. Clone sizes are given selectively: once, few, many, or a class where the clone is expanded.

few,TRBD1,TRBV13,TRBJ2-3,CASSLRPGGPDTQYF,TGTGCCAGCAGTTTAAGACCAGGGGGCCCAGATACGCAGTATTTT
few,.,TRBV11-2,TRBJ2-7,CASSLVRGGYEQYF,TGTGCCAGCAGCTTAGTCAGGGGAGGCTACGAGCAGTACTTC
once,TRBD2,TRBV20-1,TRBJ2-7,CSARGVDEQYF,TGCAGTGCACGGGGGGTAGACGAGCAGTACTTC
.,.,TRBV4-3,TRBJ2-5,CASSQDRRDGGTLWETQYF,TGCGCCAGCAGCCAAGATCGTCGGGACGGGGGAACCTTGTGGGAGACCCAGTACTTC
.,TRBD2,TRBV7-8,TRBJ2-5,CASTGLAGEETQYF,TGTGCCAGCACTGGGCTAGCGGGGGAAGAGACCCAGTACTTC
.,TRBD2,TRBV29-1,TRBJ2-1,CSVSQTSGGTEQFF,TGCAGCGTCTCCCAGACTAGCGGGGGGACTGAGCAGTTCTTC
few,.,TRBV29-1,TRBJ2-6,CSVRSPRGDVLTF,TGCAGCGTCCGAAGCCCCAGGGGGGACGTCCTGACTTTC
.,TRBD1,TRBV9,TRBJ2-5,CASSARDRAAQETQYF,TGTGCCAGCAGCGCCCGGGACAGGGCTGCCCAAGAGACCCAGTACTTC
.,.,TRBV30,TRBJ1-2,CAWWAQDGYTF,TGTGCCTGGTGGGCCCAGGATGGCTACACCTTC
.,.,TRBV30,TRBJ1-5,CAWSLPGRQPQHF,TGTGCCTGGAGTCTTCCCGGGAGACAGCCCCAGCATTTT
.,TRBD1,TRBV30,TRBJ1-1,CAWARQGPRTEAFF,TGTGCCTGGGCTCGACAGGGACCGAGGACTGAAGCTTTCTTT
.,.,TRBV7-2,TRBJ1-2,CASSGSGGYGYTF,TGTGCCAGCAGCGGGAGCGGCGGGTATGGCTACACCTTC
.,.,TRBV7-6,TRBJ2-6,CASSLGLKRGASGANVLTF,TGTGCCAGCAGCTTAGGTTTAAAGAGGGGAGCGTCTGGGGCCAACGTCCTGACTTTC
.,TRBD1,TRBV19,TRBJ2-1,CASSMRTGGYNEQFF,TGTGCCAGTAGTATGCGGACAGGGGGCTACAATGAGCAGTTCTTC
.,.,TRBV6-6,TRBJ2-7,CASSHSYEQYF,TGTGCCAGCAGTCACAGCTACGAGCAGTACTTC
.,.,TRBV2,TRBJ2-1,CASSEERGRGQFF,TGTGCCAGCAGTGAAGAAAGGGGTCGGGGGCAGTTCTTC